This T cell receptor beta chain was recovered during a study of cytomegalovirus exposure and HLA in healthy donors. Primers for the PCR totalled 60 Vbeta and 13 Jbeta. Sequenced by immunoSEQ multiplex PCR; TCRdb stores in-frame clones only, minus some. The sample has 180,000 or so clones, roughly 80% seen once. Points on this clone: Compared with germline, one end of the junction differs, possibly owing to a read error.

This CDR3 contains 10 residues. Germline CDR1 reads SEHNR; CDR2 reads FQNEAQ (reference sequence). The gene calls are TRBV7-9 and TRBJ1-4; D is undetermined. The receptor's source is a woman aged 50 to 60 in good health and CMV-seropositive. The sequencing input was PBMCs. The CDR3 sequence is CSSSPRELFF. DNA for the CDR3: TGTTCCAGCAGCCCGAGAGAACTGTTTTTT.